This T cell receptor beta chain was sequenced during a study of Graves' ophthalmopathy and Graves' hyperthyroidism. This clonotype was observed many times. Germline-derived CDR1 and CDR2 are SGHTS and YDEGEE. Losses at the gene ends were 0 bases for V and 3 bases for J; bases not matched to a gene: 5. CDR3 size: 17 residues. Amplification of the TCR beta CDR3 regions used RNA transcripts (as template). Investigators did first-round RT-PCR with HTBI primers, then second-round multiplex PCR. Each CDR3 protein is one row after TCRdb ran MiXCR on the multiplex PCR reads. The repertoire holds roughly 600,000 distinct CDR3 sequences, with under 45% as singletons. Certain patients, namely those with other autoimmune diseases, uncontrolled infections, pregnancy or lactation, were excluded.

Material for sequencing was peripheral blood or thyroid tissue (not recorded which). This chain uses TRBV5-8 with TRBJ2-5; 13 bases line up with TRBD2. The receptor was derived from an adult man with Graves' hyperthyroidism. The CDR3 DNA follows: TGTGCCAGCAGCTTGGAAGTGACTAGCGGGGGGAAAGAGACCCAGTACTTC. This gives the protein CASSLEVTSGGKETQYF.